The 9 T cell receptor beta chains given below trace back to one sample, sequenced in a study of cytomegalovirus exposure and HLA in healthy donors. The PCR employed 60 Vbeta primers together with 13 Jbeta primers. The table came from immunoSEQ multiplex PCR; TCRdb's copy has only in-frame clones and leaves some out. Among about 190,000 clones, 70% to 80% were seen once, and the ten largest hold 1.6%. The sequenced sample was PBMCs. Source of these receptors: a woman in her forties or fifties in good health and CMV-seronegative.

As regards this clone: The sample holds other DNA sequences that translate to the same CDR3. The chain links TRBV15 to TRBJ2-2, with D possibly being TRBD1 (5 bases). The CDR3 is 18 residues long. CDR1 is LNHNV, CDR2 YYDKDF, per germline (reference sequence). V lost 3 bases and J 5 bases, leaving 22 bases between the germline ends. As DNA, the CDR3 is TGTGCCACCAGCAGCCTCCGAAGGGGTTTTGTAATAACCGGGGAGCTGTTTTTT. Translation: CATSSLRRGFVITGELFF. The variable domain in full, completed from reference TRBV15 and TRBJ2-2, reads DAMVIQNPRYQVTQFGKPVTLSCSQTLNHNVMYWYQQKSSQAPKLLFHYYDKDFNNEADTPDNFQSRRPNTSFCFLDIRSPGLGDTAMYLCATSSLRRGFVITGELFFGEGSRLTVL.

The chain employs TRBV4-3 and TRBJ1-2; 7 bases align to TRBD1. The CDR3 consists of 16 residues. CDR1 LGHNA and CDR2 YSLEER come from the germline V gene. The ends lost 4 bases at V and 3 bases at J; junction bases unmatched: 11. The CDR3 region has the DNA TGCGCCAGCAGCCCGGGATTGGGACAGCTATACTATGGCTACACCTTC. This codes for CASSPGLGQLYYGYTF.

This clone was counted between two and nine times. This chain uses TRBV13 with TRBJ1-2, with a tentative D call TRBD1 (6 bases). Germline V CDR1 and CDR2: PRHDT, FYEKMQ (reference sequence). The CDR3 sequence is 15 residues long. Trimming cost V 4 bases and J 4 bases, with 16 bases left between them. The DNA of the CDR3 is TGTGCCAGCAGCTCTTTGACAGGTTCGAGCTATGGCTACACCTTC. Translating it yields CASSSLTGSSYGYTF.

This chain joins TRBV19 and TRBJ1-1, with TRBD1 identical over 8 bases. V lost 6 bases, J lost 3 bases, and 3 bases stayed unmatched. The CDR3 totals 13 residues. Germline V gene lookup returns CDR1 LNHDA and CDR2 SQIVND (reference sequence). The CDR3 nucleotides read TGTGCCAGTAGCAAGGACAGGGACACTGAAGCTTTCTTT. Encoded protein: CASSKDRDTEAFF.

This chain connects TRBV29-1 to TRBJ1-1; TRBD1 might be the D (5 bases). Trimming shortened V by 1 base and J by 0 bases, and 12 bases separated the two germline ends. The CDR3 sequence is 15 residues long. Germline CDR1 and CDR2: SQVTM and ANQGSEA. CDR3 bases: TGCAGCGTTGAAGGGCTCCAGGGCCTGAACACTGAAGCTTTCTTT. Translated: CSVEGLQGLNTEAFF.

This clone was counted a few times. CDR3 residues: CASSLDSGGAFF. CDR3 DNA: TGCGCCAGCAGCTTGGACTCGGGGGGTGCTTTCTTT. The V gene is TRBV5-1, the J gene TRBJ1-1; tentative D call: TRBD1 (5 bases). Trimming took 0 bases from V and 11 from J, leaving 11 bases between them. The CDR3 consists of 12 residues. Germline values: CDR1 SGHRS, CDR2 YFSETQ.

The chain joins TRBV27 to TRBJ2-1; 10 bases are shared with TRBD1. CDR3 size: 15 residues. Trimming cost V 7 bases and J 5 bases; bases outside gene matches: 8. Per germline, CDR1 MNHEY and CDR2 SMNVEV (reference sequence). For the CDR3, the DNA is TGTGCCAGCACCGTTGGCGGACAGGGGGACAATGAGCAGTTCTTC. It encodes CASTVGGQGDNEQFF.

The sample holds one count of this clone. CDR3 nucleotide sequence: TGTGCCAGCAGTGACCTAGGGGGTAGTGGCTACACCTTC. Encoded protein: CASSDLGGSGYTF. This chain joins TRBV6-4 and TRBJ1-2, with a possible D match to TRBD1 (6 bases). Germline V gene sequence: CDR1 MRHNA, CDR2 SNTAGT. The CDR3 length is 13 residues. Deletions cut 2 bases from V and 7 bases from J, with 11 bases between.

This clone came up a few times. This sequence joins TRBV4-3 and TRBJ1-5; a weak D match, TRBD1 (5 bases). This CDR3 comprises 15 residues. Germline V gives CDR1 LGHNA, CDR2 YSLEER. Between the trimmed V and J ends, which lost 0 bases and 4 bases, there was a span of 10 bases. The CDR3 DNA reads TGCGCCAGCAGCCAAGATCAGAAGGGGAATCAGCCCCAGCATTTT. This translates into CASSQDQKGNQPQHF.